What follows describes a single T cell receptor beta chain. The antigen is unknown. The sample belongs to a study of CD8+ T cells in alopecia areata. Study information: Tofacitinib lasted 6 to 18 months, then 6 months off drug.

Following RNA extraction, reverse transcription yielded cDNA that acted as the sequencing template. Profiling relied on immunoSEQ multiplex PCR, and the TCRdb table lists in-frame clones only, not all of them. The table records a few hundred thousand clones, 43% of them present only once. Study-level points and caveats: In scalp, tofacitinib significantly decreased clonality and expanded CD8+ clones among the top 100. Sequencing of scalp samples also captures resident alphabeta T cells of normal skin.

The treatment: oral pan-JAK inhibitor, 5-10 mg twice daily. The germline CDR1 and CDR2 sequences are KGHSH and LQKENI. V was trimmed by 3 bases and J by 9 bases, leaving 18 bases between them. The CDR3 extends over 15 amino acids. This chain links TRBV18 with TRBJ2-4; D could derive from TRBD1 or TRBD2 (7 bases each). The material sequenced was CD4+ T cells sorted from blood, taken at roughly week 36, from a patient treated with tofacitinib. This receptor was obtained from a human donor with alopecia areata. The CDR3 sequence is CASSPLTGKRGIQYF. The DNA for the CDR3 is TGTGCCAGCTCACCTTTGACAGGGAAGCGGGGCATTCAGTACTTC.